This T cell receptor beta chain was captured by sequencing in a study of blood T cells in healthy people across ages. Regarding the study as a whole: More naive CD4+ cells and higher diversity marked long-lived donors relative to aged donors. Those diversity estimates obtained from one million T cells were thought to be underestimates.

Per individual sample, total RNA of at least 5 micrograms was extracted. With regard to this clonotype: Its antigen is not identified.

PCR was performed a second time for about 7 to 12 cycles using a sample-barcoded 5' primer and a J-beta primer mix. TCRdb reanalysed the 5' RACE reads using MiXCR and keeps one entry per CDR3 protein. The sample carries 1.5 million to 2 million distinct CDR3 sequences, approximately 50% recorded once. The CDR3 sequence is 17 residues long. V gave up 4 bases and J gave up 1 base; unmatched junction bases: 12. Looked up from germline, CDR1 is SEHNR and CDR2 is FQNEAQ (reference sequence). The V and J genes are TRBV7-9 and TRBJ1-1; 7 nucleotides align to TRBD1. Sequenced sample: blood. The receptor was isolated from a woman aged 40 to 50 in good health. CDR3 amino acids: CASSSKFGTEKNTEAFF. The CDR3 DNA reads TGTGCCAGCAGCTCCAAGTTCGGGACAGAGAAGAACACTGAAGCTTTCTTT.